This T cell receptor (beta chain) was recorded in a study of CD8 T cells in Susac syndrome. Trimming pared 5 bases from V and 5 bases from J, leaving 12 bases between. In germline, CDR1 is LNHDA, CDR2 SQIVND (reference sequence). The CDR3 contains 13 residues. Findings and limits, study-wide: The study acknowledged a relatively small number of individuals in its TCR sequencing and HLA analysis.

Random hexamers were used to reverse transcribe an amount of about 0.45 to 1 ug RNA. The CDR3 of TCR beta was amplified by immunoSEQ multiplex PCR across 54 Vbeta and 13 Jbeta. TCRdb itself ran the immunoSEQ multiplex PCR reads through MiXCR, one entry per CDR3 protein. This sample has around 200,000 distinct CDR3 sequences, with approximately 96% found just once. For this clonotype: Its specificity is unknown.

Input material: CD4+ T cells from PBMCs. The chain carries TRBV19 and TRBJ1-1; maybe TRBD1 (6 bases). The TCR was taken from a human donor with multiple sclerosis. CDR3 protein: CASSWGRGTEAFF. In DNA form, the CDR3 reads TGTGCCAGTAGTTGGGGGCGAGGGACTGAAGCTTTCTTT.